This TCR beta chain was documented in a study of human T cells and chemical hapten exposure. Overall study findings and caveats: TCRs above 1 in 1000 frequency did not change with DPC sensitization.

Time point specified: patch test 3, about 24 weeks after DPC sensitization. The treatment denotes: therapeutic diphenylcyclopropenone sensitization with weekly scalp DPC. This clonotype has a handful of counts. Its antigen is not known. With 3 bases clipped from V and 5 bases from J, the junction kept 8 bases outside the gene matches. The germline CDR1 and CDR2 sequences are SGHNT and YYREEE (reference sequence). The CDR3 loop spans 14 amino acids. Authors' data handling: Sample TCR counts, which ranged from about 20,000 to 750,000, had a median of around 96,000. TCRdb passed the RACE reads through MiXCR, listing each CDR3 protein once. The V and J calls follow TCRdb's processing rather than the paper's. The data contain 62,000 or so distinct CDR3 sequences, 9.5% to 11% of them singletons.

The chain recombines TRBV5-4 with TRBJ2-7, with TRBD2 identical over 7 bases. This clonotype was sampled from a woman in her 30s with alopecia areata. Some clones in this sample may be carry-over from other donors' samples. The sample here was whole blood, taken in connection with sensitization to the hapten diphenylcyclopropenone (DPC). CDR3 sequence (DNA): TGTGCCAGCAGCTCCGGACTAGATCTGGACGAGCAGTACTTC. It specifies CASSSGLDLDEQYF.